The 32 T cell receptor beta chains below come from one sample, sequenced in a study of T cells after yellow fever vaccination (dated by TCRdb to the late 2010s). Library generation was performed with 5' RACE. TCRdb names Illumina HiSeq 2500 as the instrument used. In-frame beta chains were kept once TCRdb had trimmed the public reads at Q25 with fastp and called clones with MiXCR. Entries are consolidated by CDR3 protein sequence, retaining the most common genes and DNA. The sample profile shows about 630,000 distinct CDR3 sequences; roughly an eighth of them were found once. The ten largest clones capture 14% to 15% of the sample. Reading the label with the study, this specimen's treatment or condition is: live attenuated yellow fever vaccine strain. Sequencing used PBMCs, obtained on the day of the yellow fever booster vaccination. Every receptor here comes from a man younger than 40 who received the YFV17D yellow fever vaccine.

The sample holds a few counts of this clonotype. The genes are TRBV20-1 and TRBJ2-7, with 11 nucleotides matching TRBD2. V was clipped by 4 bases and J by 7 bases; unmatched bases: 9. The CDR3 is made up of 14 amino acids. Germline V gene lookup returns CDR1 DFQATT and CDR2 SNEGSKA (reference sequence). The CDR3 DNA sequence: TGCAGTGCTACCCCGGTAGCGGGAGGGCTAGAGCAGTACTTC. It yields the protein CSATPVAGGLEQYF.

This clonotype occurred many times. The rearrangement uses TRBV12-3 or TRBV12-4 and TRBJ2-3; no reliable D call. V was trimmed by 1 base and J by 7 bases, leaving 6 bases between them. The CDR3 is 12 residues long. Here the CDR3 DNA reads TGTGCCAGCAGTTTAGGTGGTCATACGCAGTATTTT. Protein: CASSLGGHTQYF.

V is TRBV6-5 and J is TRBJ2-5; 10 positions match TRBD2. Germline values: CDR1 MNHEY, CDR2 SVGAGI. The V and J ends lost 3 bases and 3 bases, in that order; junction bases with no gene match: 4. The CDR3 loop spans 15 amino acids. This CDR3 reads CASSYRLAGEETQYF. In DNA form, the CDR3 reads TGTGCCAGCAGTTATCGGCTAGCGGGAGAAGAGACCCAGTACTTC.

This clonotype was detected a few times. CDR3 sequence: CSVETGGRTDTQYF. CDR3 in DNA: TGCAGCGTTGAGACGGGAGGACGCACAGATACGCAGTATTTT. The V and J genes are TRBV29-1 and TRBJ2-3; TRBD2 matches 7 bases. The trim removed 3 bases at V and 1 base at J, leaving 4 bases unmatched. CDR1 is SQVTM, CDR2 ANQGSEA, per germline. CDR3 length: 14 amino acids.

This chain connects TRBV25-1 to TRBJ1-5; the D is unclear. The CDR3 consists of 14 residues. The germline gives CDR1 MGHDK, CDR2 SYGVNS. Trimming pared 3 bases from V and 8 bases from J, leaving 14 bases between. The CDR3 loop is CASSDPRAREPQHF. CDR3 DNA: TGTGCCAGCAGTGATCCCCGGGCCCGGGAGCCCCAGCATTTT.

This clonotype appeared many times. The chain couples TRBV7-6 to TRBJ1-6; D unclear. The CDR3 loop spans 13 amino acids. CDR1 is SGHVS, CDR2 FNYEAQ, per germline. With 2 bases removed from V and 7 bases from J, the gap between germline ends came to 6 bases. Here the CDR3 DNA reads TGTGCCAGCAGCTTAAGGGTAAATTCACCCCTCCACTTT. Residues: CASSLRVNSPLHF.

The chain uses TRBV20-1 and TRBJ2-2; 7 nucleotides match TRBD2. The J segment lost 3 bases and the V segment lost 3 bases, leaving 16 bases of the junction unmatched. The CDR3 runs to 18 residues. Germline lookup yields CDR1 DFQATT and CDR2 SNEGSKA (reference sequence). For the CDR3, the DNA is TGCAGTGCTAGCGGGTTGGGGCGGGAGTCGTCTTACACCGGGGAGCTGTTTTTT. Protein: CSASGLGRESSYTGELFF.

DNA for the CDR3: TGTGCCAGCAGCCGCAATCCGGAGACCCAGTACTTC. The encoded protein is CASSRNPETQYF. The chain employs TRBV7-2 and TRBJ2-5; D is uncertain. The V end lost 5 bases, the J end lost 5 bases, and 9 bases lay between the germline ends. CDR1 and CDR2 (germline): SGHTA, FQGNSA. The CDR3 is 12 amino acids.

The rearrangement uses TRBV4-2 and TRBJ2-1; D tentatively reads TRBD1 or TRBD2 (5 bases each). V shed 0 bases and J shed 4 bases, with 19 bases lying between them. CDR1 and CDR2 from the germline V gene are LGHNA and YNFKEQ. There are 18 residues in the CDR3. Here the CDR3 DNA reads TGTGCCAGCAGCCAAGATGGAGGCCTAGGGACGAAATACAATGAGCAGTTCTTC. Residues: CASSQDGGLGTKYNEQFF.

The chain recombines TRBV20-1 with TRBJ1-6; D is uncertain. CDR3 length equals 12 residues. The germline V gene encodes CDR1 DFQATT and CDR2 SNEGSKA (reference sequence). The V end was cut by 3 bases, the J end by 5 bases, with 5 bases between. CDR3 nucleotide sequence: TGCAGTGCTAGCCCCCATAATTCACCCCTCCACTTT. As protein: CSASPHNSPLHF.

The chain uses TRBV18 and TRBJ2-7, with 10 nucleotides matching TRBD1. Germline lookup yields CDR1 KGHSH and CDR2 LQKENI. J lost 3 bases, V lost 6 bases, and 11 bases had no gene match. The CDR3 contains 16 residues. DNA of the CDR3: TGTGCCAGCTCGGGTCCAACGGGACAGGGGCGCTACGAGCAGTACTTC. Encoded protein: CASSGPTGQGRYEQYF.

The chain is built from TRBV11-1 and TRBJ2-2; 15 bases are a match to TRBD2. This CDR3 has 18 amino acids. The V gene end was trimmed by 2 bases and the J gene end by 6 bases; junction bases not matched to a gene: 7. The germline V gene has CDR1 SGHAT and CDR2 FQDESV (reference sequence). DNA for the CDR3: TGTGCCAGCAGCTTACCCGAAGGACTAGCGGGAGGGCCCGGGGAGCTGTTTTTT. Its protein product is CASSLPEGLAGGPGELFF. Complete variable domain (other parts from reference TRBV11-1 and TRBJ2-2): EAEVAQSPRYKITEKSQAVAFWCDPISGHATLYWYRQILGQGPELLVQFQDESVVDDSQLPKDRFSAERLKGVDSTLKIQPAELGDSAMYLCASSLPEGLAGGPGELFFGEGSRLTVL.

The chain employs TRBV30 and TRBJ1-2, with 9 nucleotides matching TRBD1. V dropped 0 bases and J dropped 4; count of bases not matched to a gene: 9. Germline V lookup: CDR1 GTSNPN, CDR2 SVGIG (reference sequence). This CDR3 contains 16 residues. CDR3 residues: CAWSVTGGAQGYGYTF. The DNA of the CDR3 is TGTGCCTGGAGTGTTACAGGGGGCGCCCAGGGCTATGGCTACACCTTC. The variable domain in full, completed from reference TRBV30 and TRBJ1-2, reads SQTIHQWPATLVQPVGSPLSLECTVEGTSNPNLYWYRQAAGRGLQLLFYSVGIGQISSEVPQNLSASRPQDRQFILSSKKLLLSDSGFYLCAWSVTGGAQGYGYTFGSGTRLTVV.

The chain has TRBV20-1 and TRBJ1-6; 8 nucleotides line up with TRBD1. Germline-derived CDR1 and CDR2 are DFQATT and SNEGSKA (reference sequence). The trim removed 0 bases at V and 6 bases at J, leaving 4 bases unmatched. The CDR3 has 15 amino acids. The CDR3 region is CSARDSQGANSPLHF. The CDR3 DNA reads TGCAGTGCTAGAGATAGCCAGGGGGCTAATTCACCCCTCCACTTT.

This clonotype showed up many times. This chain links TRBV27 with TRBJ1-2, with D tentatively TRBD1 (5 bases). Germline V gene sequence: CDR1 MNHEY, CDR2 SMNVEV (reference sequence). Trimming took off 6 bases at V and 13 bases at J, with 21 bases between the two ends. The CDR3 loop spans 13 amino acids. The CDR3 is CASSPVPLGQPTF. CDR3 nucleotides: TGTGCCAGCAGCCCAGTTCCCCTCGGACAACCCACCTTC.

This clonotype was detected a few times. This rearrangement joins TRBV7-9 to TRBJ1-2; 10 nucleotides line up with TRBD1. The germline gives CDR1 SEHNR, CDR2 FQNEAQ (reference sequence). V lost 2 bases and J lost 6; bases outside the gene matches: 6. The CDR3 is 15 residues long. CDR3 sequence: CASSLWGQGIDGYTF. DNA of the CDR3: TGTGCCAGCAGCTTATGGGGACAGGGGATTGATGGCTACACCTTC. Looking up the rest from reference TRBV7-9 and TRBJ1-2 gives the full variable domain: DTGVSQNPRHKITKRGQNVTFRCDPISEHNRLYWYRQTLGQGPEFLTYFQNEAQLEKSRLLSDRFSAERPKGSFSTLEIQRTEQGDSAMYLCASSLWGQGIDGYTFGSGTRLTVV.

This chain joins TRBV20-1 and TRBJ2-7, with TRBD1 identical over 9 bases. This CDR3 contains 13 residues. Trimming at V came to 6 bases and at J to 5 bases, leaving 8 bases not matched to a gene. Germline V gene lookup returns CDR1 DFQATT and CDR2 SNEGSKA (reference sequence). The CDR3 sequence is CSASRDRVDEQYF. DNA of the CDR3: TGCAGTGCCAGTAGGGACAGGGTAGACGAGCAGTACTTC.

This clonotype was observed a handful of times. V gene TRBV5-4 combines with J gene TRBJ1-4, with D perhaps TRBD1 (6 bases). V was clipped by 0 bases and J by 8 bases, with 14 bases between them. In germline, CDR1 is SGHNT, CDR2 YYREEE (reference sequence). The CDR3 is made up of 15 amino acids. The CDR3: CASSLDGGPLEKLFF. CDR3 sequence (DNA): TGTGCCAGCAGCTTGGACGGGGGCCCGTTGGAAAAACTGTTTTTT. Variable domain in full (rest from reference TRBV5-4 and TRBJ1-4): ETGVTQSPTHLIKTRGQQVTLRCSSQSGHNTVSWYQQALGQGPQFIFQYYREEENGRGNFPPRFSGLQFPNYSSELNVNALELDDSALYLCASSLDGGPLEKLFFGSGTQLSVL.

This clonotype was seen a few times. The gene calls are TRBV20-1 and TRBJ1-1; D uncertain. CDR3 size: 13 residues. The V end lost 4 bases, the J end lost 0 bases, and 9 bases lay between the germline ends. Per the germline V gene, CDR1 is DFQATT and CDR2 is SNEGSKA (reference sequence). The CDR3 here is CSATLVMNTEAFF. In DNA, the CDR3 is TGCAGTGCTACCCTTGTTATGAACACTGAAGCTTTCTTT.

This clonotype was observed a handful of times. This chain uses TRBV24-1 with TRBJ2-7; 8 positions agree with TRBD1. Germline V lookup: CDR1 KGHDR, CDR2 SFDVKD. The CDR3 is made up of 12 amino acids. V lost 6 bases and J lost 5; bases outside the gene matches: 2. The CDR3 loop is CATSQDRDEQYF. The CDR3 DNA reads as TGTGCCACCAGTCAGGACAGGGACGAGCAGTACTTC.

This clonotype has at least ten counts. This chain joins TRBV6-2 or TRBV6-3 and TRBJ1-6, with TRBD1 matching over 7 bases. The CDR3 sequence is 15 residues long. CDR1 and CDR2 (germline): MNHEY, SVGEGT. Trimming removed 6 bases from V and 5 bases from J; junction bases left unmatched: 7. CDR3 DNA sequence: TGTGCCAGCAGAACAGGGGTAGTGGATAATTCACCCCTCCACTTT. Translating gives CASRTGVVDNSPLHF.

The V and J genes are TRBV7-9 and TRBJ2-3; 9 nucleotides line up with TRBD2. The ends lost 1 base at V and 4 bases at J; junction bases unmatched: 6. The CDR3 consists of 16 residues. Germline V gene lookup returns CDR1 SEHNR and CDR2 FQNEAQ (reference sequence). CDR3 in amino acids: CASSLVAGGPADTQYF. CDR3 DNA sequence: TGTGCCAGCAGCTTAGTCGCGGGAGGGCCCGCAGATACGCAGTATTTT.

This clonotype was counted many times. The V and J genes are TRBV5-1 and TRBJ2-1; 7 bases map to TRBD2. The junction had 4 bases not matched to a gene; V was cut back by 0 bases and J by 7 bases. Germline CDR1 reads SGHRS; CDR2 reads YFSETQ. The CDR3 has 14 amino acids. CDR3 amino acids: CASSLDAGVNEQFF. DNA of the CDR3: TGCGCCAGCAGCTTGGATGCGGGGGTTAATGAGCAGTTCTTC.

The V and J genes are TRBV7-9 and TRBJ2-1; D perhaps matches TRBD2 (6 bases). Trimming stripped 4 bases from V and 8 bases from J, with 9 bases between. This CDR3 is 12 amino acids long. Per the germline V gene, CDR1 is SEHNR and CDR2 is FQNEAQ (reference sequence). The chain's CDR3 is CASSYGGYEQFF. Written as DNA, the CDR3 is TGTGCCAGCAGCTACGGAGGGTATGAGCAGTTCTTC. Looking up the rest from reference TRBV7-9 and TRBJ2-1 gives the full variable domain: DTGVSQNPRHKITKRGQNVTFRCDPISEHNRLYWYRQTLGQGPEFLTYFQNEAQLEKSRLLSDRFSAERPKGSFSTLEIQRTEQGDSAMYLCASSYGGYEQFFGPGTRLTVL.

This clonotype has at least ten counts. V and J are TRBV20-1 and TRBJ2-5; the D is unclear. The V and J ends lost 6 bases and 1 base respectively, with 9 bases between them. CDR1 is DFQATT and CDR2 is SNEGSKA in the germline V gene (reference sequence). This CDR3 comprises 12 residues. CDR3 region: CSAIGSQETQYF. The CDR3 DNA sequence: TGCAGTGCCATAGGGTCCCAAGAGACCCAGTACTTC.

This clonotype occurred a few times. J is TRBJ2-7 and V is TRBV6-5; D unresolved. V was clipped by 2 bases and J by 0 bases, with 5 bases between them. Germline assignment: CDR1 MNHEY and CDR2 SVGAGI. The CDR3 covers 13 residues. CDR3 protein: CASSYTASYEQYF. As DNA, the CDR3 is TGTGCCAGCAGTTACACGGCCTCCTACGAGCAGTACTTC.

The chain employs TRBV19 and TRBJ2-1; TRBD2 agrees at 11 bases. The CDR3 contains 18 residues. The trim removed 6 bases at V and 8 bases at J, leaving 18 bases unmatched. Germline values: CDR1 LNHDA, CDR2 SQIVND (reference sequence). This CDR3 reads CASRRGVSGRASFDEQFF. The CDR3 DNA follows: TGTGCCAGTAGGCGCGGCGTTAGCGGGAGGGCCTCTTTCGATGAGCAGTTCTTC.

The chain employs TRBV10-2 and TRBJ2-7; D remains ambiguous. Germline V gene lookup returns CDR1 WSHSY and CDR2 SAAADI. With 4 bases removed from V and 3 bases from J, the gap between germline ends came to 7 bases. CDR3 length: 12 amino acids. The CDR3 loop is CASSGPIYEQYF. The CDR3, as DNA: TGCGCCAGCAGTGGCCCGATCTACGAGCAGTACTTC.

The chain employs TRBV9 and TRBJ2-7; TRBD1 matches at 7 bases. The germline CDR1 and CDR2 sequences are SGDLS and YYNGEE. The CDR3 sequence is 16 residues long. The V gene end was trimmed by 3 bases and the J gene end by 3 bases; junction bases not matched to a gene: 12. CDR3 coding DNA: TGTGCCAGCAGCGACCGGGACAGCTTTCCTGTCTACGAGCAGTACTTC. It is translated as CASSDRDSFPVYEQYF.

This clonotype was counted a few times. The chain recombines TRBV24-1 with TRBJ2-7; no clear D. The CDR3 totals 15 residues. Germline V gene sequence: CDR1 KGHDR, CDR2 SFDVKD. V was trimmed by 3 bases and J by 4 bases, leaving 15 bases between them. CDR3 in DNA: TGTGCCACCAGTGATCCCCGGACCCAAAAATACGAGCAGTACTTC. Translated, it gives CATSDPRTQKYEQYF.

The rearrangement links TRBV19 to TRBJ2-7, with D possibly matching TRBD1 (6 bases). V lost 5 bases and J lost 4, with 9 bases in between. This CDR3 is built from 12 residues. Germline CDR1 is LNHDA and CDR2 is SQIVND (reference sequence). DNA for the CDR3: TGTGCCAGTAGTCACAGGGATTACGAGCAGTACTTC. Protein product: CASSHRDYEQYF.

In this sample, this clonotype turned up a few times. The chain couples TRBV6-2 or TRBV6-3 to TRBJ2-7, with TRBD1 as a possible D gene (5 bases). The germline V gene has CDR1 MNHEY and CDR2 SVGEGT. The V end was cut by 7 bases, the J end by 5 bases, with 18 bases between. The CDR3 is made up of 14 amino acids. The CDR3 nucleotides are TGTGCCAGCACCGTATACGGAACAGGAGACGAGCAGTACTTC. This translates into CASTVYGTGDEQYF.